These 30 T cell receptor beta chains originate from one sample sequenced in a study of response to subunit inactivated influenza vaccine (dated by TCRdb to 2016 to 2019). Library construction relied on RT-PCR. The sequencing machine was an Illumina HiSeq 2500. In TCRdb, the public reads were trimmed at Q25 with fastp and aligned with MiXCR, with productive beta chains retained. Entries are consolidated by CDR3 protein sequence, retaining the most common genes and DNA. For this sample there are about 800,000 distinct CDR3 sequences; about 20% appear just once. The top ten constitute 10% of the sample. This specimen consisted of PBMCs from blood, obtained roughly 5 days after vaccination. All receptors derive from a man in his forties or fifties who received an inactivated influenza vaccine. Donor details come from another sample of the same person, matched by shared clones.

CDR3 nucleotides: TGTGCCAGCAGCCGCAGACAGCAAAGGGGCACTGAAGCTTTCTTT. It codes for CASSRRQQRGTEAFF. The chain carries TRBV11-1 and TRBJ1-1; possibly TRBD1 for D (5 bases). V was cut by 5 bases and J by 4 bases, with 17 bases left in between. Germline V lookup: CDR1 SGHAT, CDR2 FQDESV (reference sequence). This CDR3 has 15 residues.

Many counts were recorded for this clonotype. The chain recombines TRBV12-3 or TRBV12-4 with TRBJ1-1, with 7 bases fitting TRBD1. The V segment lost 7 bases and the J segment 4 bases; nucleotides outside the gene matches: 6. The CDR3 spans 13 residues. Here the CDR3 reads CASTATGRTEAFF. The CDR3 DNA reads TGTGCCAGCACCGCGACAGGGCGCACTGAAGCTTTCTTT.

At least ten counts were recorded for this clonotype. V gene TRBV7-9 combines with J gene TRBJ2-3; TRBD2 aligns across 7 bases. The germline V gene encodes CDR1 SEHNR and CDR2 FQNEAQ (reference sequence). The CDR3 is 16 amino acids. V gave up 10 bases and J gave up 5 bases; unmatched junction bases: 18. The CDR3 is CATQGAGRVVGDTQYF. The CDR3 nucleotides are TGTGCCACCCAGGGAGCGGGAAGAGTGGTGGGAGATACGCAGTATTTT.

This sequence joins TRBV5-1 and TRBJ2-3; the match to TRBD2 covers 12 bases. The CDR3 has 16 amino acids. The ends lost 0 bases at V and 3 bases at J; junction bases unmatched: 2. CDR1 SGHRS and CDR2 YFSETQ come from the germline V gene. CDR3 nucleotide sequence: TGCGCCAGCAGCTTGGCGACTAGCGGGGGAACAGATACGCAGTATTTT. Translation: CASSLATSGGTDTQYF.

This clonotype was seen a handful of times. The V call is TRBV2, the J call TRBJ2-1; D remains unclear. This CDR3 contains 13 residues. Per the germline V gene, CDR1 is SNHLY and CDR2 is FYNNEI. V lost 8 bases to trimming and J lost 2 bases, with 10 bases between them. The chain's CDR3 is CASLATTYNEQFF. The CDR3, as DNA: TGTGCCAGCTTAGCTACGACCTACAATGAGCAGTTCTTC.

This clonotype came up a few times. The V and J genes are TRBV5-1 and TRBJ1-2; no clear D gene. The V and J ends lost 0 bases and 3 bases respectively, with 9 bases between them. The CDR3 sequence is 14 residues long. Germline V gene lookup returns CDR1 SGHRS and CDR2 YFSETQ. Here the CDR3 DNA reads TGCGCCAGCAGCTTGGTGGTCGCGGACTATGGCTACACCTTC. It translates to CASSLVVADYGYTF.

This clonotype was detected only a few times. The J gene is TRBJ2-7, the V gene TRBV5-5; TRBD2 is a possible D gene (7 bases). Germline values: CDR1 SGHKS, CDR2 YYEKEE (reference sequence). V lost 4 bases, J lost 2 bases, and 16 bases lay in between. The CDR3 sequence is 15 residues long. The CDR3 sequence: CASSVQGRGTYEQYF. Here the CDR3 DNA reads TGTGCCAGCAGCGTCCAGGGGCGGGGGACCTACGAGCAGTACTTC. The variable domain in full, with the rest retrieved from reference TRBV5-5 and TRBJ2-7, is DAGVTQSPTHLIKTRGQQVTLRCSPISGHKSVSWYQQVLGQGPQFIFQYYEKEERGRGNFPDRFSARQFPNYSSELNVNALLLGDSALYLCASSVQGRGTYEQYFGPGTRLTVT.

This clonotype was found many times. The chain recombines TRBV7-8 with TRBJ2-1, with 7 bases aligning to TRBD2. This CDR3 has 12 residues. Per germline, CDR1 SGHVS and CDR2 FQNEAQ. Trimming cost V 3 bases and J 7 bases; bases outside gene matches: 0. In DNA, the CDR3 is TGTGCCAGCAGCTTCGGGAGGAATGAGCAGTTCTTC. Residues: CASSFGRNEQFF. The whole variable domain, filled in from reference TRBV7-8 and TRBJ2-1, reads GAGVSQSPRYKVAKRGQDVALRCDPISGHVSLFWYQQALGQGPEFLTYFQNEAQLDKSGLPSDRFFAERPEGSVSTLKIQRTQQEDSAVYLCASSFGRNEQFFGPGTRLTVL.

Ten or more counts support this clonotype. The chain recombines TRBV7-2 with TRBJ2-7, with D unresolved. V shed 6 bases and J shed 5 bases, with 11 bases lying between them. The CDR3 runs 12 residues. Per germline, CDR1 SGHTA and CDR2 FQGNSA. This CDR3 reads CASSFRGHEQYF. For the CDR3, the DNA is TGTGCCAGCAGTTTCAGAGGCCACGAGCAGTACTTC.

The chain recombines TRBV20-1 with TRBJ2-7; either TRBD1 or TRBD2 may supply D (6 bases each). The CDR3 covers 13 residues. V gave up 7 bases and J gave up 0 bases, with 13 bases separating them. Germline CDR1 reads DFQATT; CDR2 reads SNEGSKA (reference sequence). CDR3 DNA sequence: TGCAGTGTATCGGGGGCCAGCTCCTACGAGCAGTACTTC. This codes for CSVSGASSYEQYF.

This clonotype occurred many times. This rearrangement joins TRBV7-6 to TRBJ2-7, with D perhaps matching TRBD1 (6 bases). V was trimmed by 6 bases and J by 0 bases, leaving 12 bases between them. Germline V gene lookup returns CDR1 SGHVS and CDR2 FNYEAQ. The CDR3 loop spans 14 amino acids. The CDR3 coding sequence is TGTGCCAGCAGACCCGGGACAAACTCCTACGAGCAGTACTTC. Translating gives CASRPGTNSYEQYF. Full variable domain (rest looked up from reference TRBV7-6 and TRBJ2-7): GAGVSQSPRYKVTKRGQDVALRCDPISGHVSLYWYRQALGQGPEFLTYFNYEAQQDKSGLPNDRFSAERPEGSISTLTIQRTEQRDSAMYRCASRPGTNSYEQYFGPGTRLTVT.

The gene calls are TRBV28 and TRBJ2-5; TRBD2 matches at 14 bases. The CDR3 covers 16 residues. After removal of 4 bases from V and 4 bases from J, the junction contained 5 bases not matched to a gene. Germline loops: CDR1 MDHEN, CDR2 SYDVKM. In DNA form, the CDR3 reads TGTGCCAGCAGTTCGCCGGGACTAGCGGGGGTAGAGACCCAGTACTTC. As protein: CASSSPGLAGVETQYF.

J is TRBJ2-5 and V is TRBV29-1; D call uncertain. The length of the CDR3 is 12 residues. V lost 4 bases and J 5 bases, leaving 11 bases between the germline ends. Germline CDR1 is SQVTM and CDR2 is ANQGSEA. The CDR3 coding sequence is TGCAGCGTTGGGGGTCCTCAGGAGACCCAGTACTTC. Its translation: CSVGGPQETQYF.

This clonotype was counted ten times or more. V usage is TRBV5-1 and J usage is TRBJ2-3; TRBD1 agrees at 9 bases. Germline CDR1 SGHRS, CDR2 YFSETQ. The CDR3 is made up of 15 amino acids. J gave up 4 bases and V 0 bases, and 3 bases lay outside the gene matches. The CDR3 protein is CASSLVGQGADTQYF. The DNA of the CDR3 is TGCGCCAGCAGCTTGGTGGGACAGGGTGCAGATACGCAGTATTTT.

There are a few counts of this clonotype. The chain joins TRBV20-1 to TRBJ1-6; D gene ambiguous. Germline V gene sequence: CDR1 DFQATT, CDR2 SNEGSKA (reference sequence). This CDR3 is built from 16 residues. V was pared by 3 bases and J by 4 bases, with 16 bases between. Here the CDR3 DNA reads TGCAGTGCTAGGTCCTCGGTCGCGGCGTATAATTCACCCCTCCACTTT. It specifies CSARSSVAAYNSPLHF.

The J gene is TRBJ1-1, the V gene TRBV7-9; no clear D gene. Germline V gene sequence: CDR1 SEHNR, CDR2 FQNEAQ (reference sequence). Deletions cut 6 bases from V and 1 base from J, with 9 bases between. The CDR3 contains 13 residues. CDR3 DNA: TGTGCCAGCAGACCCGAGGGGAACACTGAAGCTTTCTTT. Translation: CASRPEGNTEAFF.

This clonotype has a handful of counts. The V call is TRBV6-5, the J call TRBJ2-7; TRBD2 matches at 8 bases. CDR1 is MNHEY and CDR2 is SVGAGI in the germline V gene. V was clipped by 0 bases and J by 0 bases; unmatched bases: 4. CDR3 length: 16 amino acids. CDR3 region: CASSYSAGGYSYEQYF. CDR3 sequence (DNA): TGTGCCAGCAGTTACTCTGCGGGAGGTTACTCCTACGAGCAGTACTTC.

This clonotype came up many times. V and J are TRBV7-8 and TRBJ1-2; D gene unclear. The V and J ends lost 4 bases and 2 bases respectively, with 5 bases between them. This CDR3 contains 12 residues. CDR1 and CDR2 (germline): SGHVS, FQNEAQ. As DNA, the CDR3 is TGTGCCAGCAGCTCCGGAAACTATGGCTACACCTTC. Protein sequence: CASSSGNYGYTF.

The chain has TRBV7-3 and TRBJ1-2; D may be TRBD1 (5 bases). Trimming removed 2 bases at V and 6 bases at J, with 13 bases between. Germline lookup yields CDR1 SGHTA and CDR2 FQGTGA. The CDR3 is 14 residues long. In DNA form, the CDR3 reads TGTGCCAGCAGCTTAGATCCATGGGGGGATGGCTACACCTTC. This encodes CASSLDPWGDGYTF.

The chain employs TRBV10-3 and TRBJ1-4; 8 positions match TRBD1. V was pared by 5 bases and J by 8 bases, with 4 bases of the junction left unmatched. CDR1 is ENHRY, CDR2 SYGVKD, per germline. The CDR3 is 13 amino acids. The CDR3 protein is CAISPRTGEKLFF. The CDR3 coding sequence is TGTGCCATCAGTCCCCGGACAGGGGAAAAACTGTTTTTT.

The sample holds a few counts of this clonotype. This sequence joins TRBV12-3 or TRBV12-4 and TRBJ2-1; the match to TRBD2 covers 8 bases. The CDR3 totals 16 residues. J gave up 4 bases and V 1 base, and 6 bases lay outside the gene matches. The CDR3 loop is CASSLEAGVSYNEQFF. The CDR3 DNA sequence: TGTGCCAGCAGTTTAGAAGCGGGAGTGTCGTACAATGAGCAGTTCTTC.

The sample holds a few counts of this clonotype. V is TRBV6-1 and J is TRBJ2-5; the D gene is possibly TRBD2 (6 bases). Germline CDR1 reads MNHNS; CDR2 reads SASEGT. V shed 6 bases and J shed 3 bases, with 14 bases lying between them. The CDR3 contains 14 residues. The CDR3 reads CASSPAGGEETQYF. CDR3 DNA: TGTGCCAGCAGCCCCGCTGGAGGGGAAGAGACCCAGTACTTC.

The CDR3 DNA sequence: TGTGCCAGCAGCCAACTAGCGGGAATAGATACGCAGTATTTT. Protein sequence: CASSQLAGIDTQYF. J is TRBJ2-3 and V is TRBV3-1; TRBD2 agrees at 9 bases. This CDR3 has 14 amino acids. The germline CDR1 and CDR2 sequences are LGHDT and YNNKEL (reference sequence). V lost 2 bases, J lost 5 bases, and 2 bases stayed unmatched.

The chain is built from TRBV4-3 and TRBJ2-1; the match to TRBD1 covers 7 bases. The CDR3 has 16 residues. V dropped 4 bases and J dropped 6; count of bases not matched to a gene: 12. Germline lookup yields CDR1 LGHNA and CDR2 YSLEER. In nucleotides, the CDR3 is TGCGCCAGCAGCCGCTCAACAGGGGCATGGGGCAATGAGCAGTTCTTC. As protein: CASSRSTGAWGNEQFF.

The chain is built from TRBV12-3 or TRBV12-4 and TRBJ2-2; 10 nucleotides match TRBD1. V shed 5 bases and J 4 bases; nucleotides not matched to a gene: 4. This CDR3 spans 15 amino acids. The CDR3 coding sequence is TGTGCCAGCAGTCGGCGGGACAGGGGCACCGGGGAGCTGTTTTTT. As protein: CASSRRDRGTGELFF.

The CDR3 coding sequence is TGTGCCAGCAGCCGGACTAGCGGGGGACACACAGATACGCAGTATTTT. Protein sequence: CASSRTSGGHTDTQYF. The chain is built from TRBV7-9 and TRBJ2-3; 13 nucleotides match TRBD2. The ends lost 5 bases at V and 2 bases at J; junction bases unmatched: 4. The length of the CDR3 is 16 residues. Germline-derived CDR1 and CDR2 are SEHNR and FQNEAQ (reference sequence).

The rearrangement joins TRBV7-6 to TRBJ2-6; D possibly corresponds to TRBD2 (6 bases). Germline V CDR1 and CDR2: SGHVS, FNYEAQ. V dropped 5 bases and J dropped 2 bases, with 19 bases sitting between them. This CDR3 is 18 amino acids long. CDR3 nucleotides: TGTGCCAGCAGCCCAACGGCCGGGAGTTGGGCTGGGGCCAACGTCCTGACTTTC. Translation gives CASSPTAGSWAGANVLTF.

This clonotype showed up just once. This CDR3 is CASSRPGQGSNEQFF. The CDR3 DNA is TGTGCCAGCAGCCGGCCGGGACAGGGGTCTAATGAGCAGTTCTTC. The rearrangement links TRBV6-1 to TRBJ2-1; TRBD1 agrees at 10 bases. Unmatched junction bases numbered 9, after V lost 6 bases and J lost 7 bases. This CDR3 comprises 15 residues. In germline, CDR1 is MNHNS, CDR2 SASEGT.

The chain has TRBV7-2 and TRBJ2-7; tentatively, D is TRBD2 (5 bases). Per the germline V gene, CDR1 is SGHTA and CDR2 is FQGNSA. This CDR3 comprises 15 residues. Trimming pared 6 bases from V and 0 bases from J, leaving 15 bases between. Written as DNA, the CDR3 is TGTGCCAGCAGTCTCCAGGACTCCGGCTCCTACGAGCAGTACTTC. Translated: CASSLQDSGSYEQYF.

This clonotype was observed at least ten times. J is TRBJ2-7 and V is TRBV4-1; 9 bases are shared with TRBD2. The CDR3 consists of 15 residues. Germline V gene lookup returns CDR1 MGHRA and CDR2 YSYEKL. V shed 4 bases, J shed 2 bases, and the junction held 6 bases outside the gene matches. The CDR3 is CASSRGAGGPYEQYF. In nucleotides, the CDR3 is TGCGCCAGCAGCCGGGGGGCGGGGGGGCCCTACGAGCAGTACTTC.